There are many counts of the clone carrying this T cell receptor beta chain. Its target is unknown. Per germline, CDR1 MNHEY and CDR2 SVGAGI. Trimming left V 6 bases short and J 3 bases short, with 5 bases between. CDR3 length: 12 residues. This entry belongs to a study of molecular identifiers for immune sequencing clone quantification. TCRdb fed the PCR reads into MiXCR, producing one record per CDR3 protein. This table has tens of thousands of distinct CDR3 sequences, more than 15% appearing once. Study-level results: The sizes of highly expanded clones could be underestimated when identical TCR molecules share a barcode.

The chain recombines TRBV6-5 with TRBJ2-2; D call uncertain. Sequencing was performed on naive CD8+ T cells from blood, with Jurkat cell RNA spiked in. Noted subset: FACS-sorted CD8+CD4-CCR7+CD45RA+ naive T cells. The clonotype was recovered from a human donor in good health. Some libraries in this study had Jurkat cell RNA spiked in. The CDR3 nucleotides read TGTGCCAGCAGGACCTACACCGGGGAGCTGTTTTTT. This sequence encodes CASRTYTGELFF.